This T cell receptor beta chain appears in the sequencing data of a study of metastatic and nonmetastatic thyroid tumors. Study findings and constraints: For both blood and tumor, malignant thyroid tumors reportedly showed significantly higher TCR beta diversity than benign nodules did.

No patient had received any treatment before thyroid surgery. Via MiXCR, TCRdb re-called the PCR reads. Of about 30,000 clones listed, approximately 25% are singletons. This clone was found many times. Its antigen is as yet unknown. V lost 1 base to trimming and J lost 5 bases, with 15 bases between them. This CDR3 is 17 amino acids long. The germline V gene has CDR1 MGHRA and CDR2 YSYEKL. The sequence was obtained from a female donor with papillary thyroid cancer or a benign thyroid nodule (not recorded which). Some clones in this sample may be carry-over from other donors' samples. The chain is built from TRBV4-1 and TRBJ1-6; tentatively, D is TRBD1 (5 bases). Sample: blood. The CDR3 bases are TGCGCCAGCAGCCAAGTGGACATGGGGATGCATAATTCACCCCTCCACTTT. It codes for CASSQVDMGMHNSPLHF.